This T cell receptor (beta chain) came from a study of vaccination and CD4 T cells after COVID-19. Germline lookup yields CDR1 SGHDT and CDR2 YYEEEE. CDR3 length equals 17 residues. V was pared by 0 bases and J by 1 base, with 15 bases between. The study sequenced cultured CD4+ T cell DNA using the Oncomine TCR Beta short-read assay. TCRdb passed the PCR reads through MiXCR, listing each CDR3 protein once. The sample carries about 9,000 distinct CDR3 sequences, about half recorded once. As to treatment: approximately nine-day PBMC culture with coronavirus spike peptide pools or control peptides (ViraFEST assay). During the years 2011-2018, before the COVID-19 pandemic, the unexposed donor's CD4+ T cells were collected. Concerning this clonotype itself: The antigen is undetermined.

The sample was CD4+ T cells from blood, cultured in vitro. This sequence was found in a human donor in good health. The rearrangement links TRBV5-6 to TRBJ2-3; tentatively, D is TRBD2 (6 bases). The CDR3 DNA reads TGTGCCAGCAGCTTGGCCCATAGCGGAGTAGGCACAGATACGCAGTATTTT. Translated, it gives CASSLAHSGVGTDTQYF.